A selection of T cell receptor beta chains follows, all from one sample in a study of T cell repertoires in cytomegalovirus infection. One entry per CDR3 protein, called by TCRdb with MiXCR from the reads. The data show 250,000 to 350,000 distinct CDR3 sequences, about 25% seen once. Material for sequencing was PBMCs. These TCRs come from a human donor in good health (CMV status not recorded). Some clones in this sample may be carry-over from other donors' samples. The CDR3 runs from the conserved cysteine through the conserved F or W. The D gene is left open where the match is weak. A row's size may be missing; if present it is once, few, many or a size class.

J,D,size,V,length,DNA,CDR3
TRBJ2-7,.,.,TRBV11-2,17,TGTGCCAGCAGCTTTGGGGTAGGGGGACACCACTCCTACGAGCAGTACTTC,CASSFGVGGHHSYEQYF
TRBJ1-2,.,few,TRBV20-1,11,TGCAGTGCCAGTACGAACTATGGCTACACCTTC,CSASTNYGYTF
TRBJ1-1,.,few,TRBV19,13,TGTGCCAGTAGTATAGCGAGAGGCACTGAAGCTTTCTTT,CASSIARGTEAFF
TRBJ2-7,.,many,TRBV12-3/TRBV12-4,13,TGTGCCAGCAGTTTATCGGGGGCCTACGAGCAGTACTTC,CASSLSGAYEQYF
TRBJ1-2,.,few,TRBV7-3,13,TGTGCCAGCAGCTTAAGAGCCCGGTACGGCTACACCTTC,CASSLRARYGYTF
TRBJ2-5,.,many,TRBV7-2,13,TGTGCCAGCTCGGTCCCAGGGCTTGGGGCCCAGTACTTC,CASSVPGLGAQYF
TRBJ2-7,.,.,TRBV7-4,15,TGTGCCAGCAGCTCGGACTGGTTGGGATCCTACGAGCAGTACTTC,CASSSDWLGSYEQYF
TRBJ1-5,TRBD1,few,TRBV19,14,TGTGCCAGTACCCAGGGGGCCGTCAATCAGCCCCAGCATTTT,CASTQGAVNQPQHF
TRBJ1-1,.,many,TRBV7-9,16,TGTGCCAGCAGCTTAGTCCAGGGCCTCGGGGACACTGAAGCTTTCTTT,CASSLVQGLGDTEAFF
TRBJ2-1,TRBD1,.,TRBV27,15,TGTGCCAGCGAAAAGCGGGACAGGGGATATAATGAGCAGTTCTTC,CASEKRDRGYNEQFF
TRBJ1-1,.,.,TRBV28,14,TGTGCCAGCAGTTTTGTGGCTGGGAACACTGAAGCTTACTTT,CASSFVAGNTEAYF
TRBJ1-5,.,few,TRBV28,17,TGTGCCAGCACCTTTCCAGGAGGCCTATCGGGCAATCAGCCCCAGCATTTT,CASTFPGGLSGNQPQHF
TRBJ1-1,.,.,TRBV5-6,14,TGTGCCAGCAGCTTGTTAACACAGGGCACTGAAGCTTTCTTT,CASSLLTQGTEAFF
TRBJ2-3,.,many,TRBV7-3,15,TGTGCCAGCAGCTTAATTGGGGGGGGCAAAGATACGCAGTATTTT,CASSLIGGGKDTQYF
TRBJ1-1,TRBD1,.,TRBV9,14,TGTGCCAGCAGCCCGAGGGGACAGGTGTCTGAAGCTTTCTTT,CASSPRGQVSEAFF
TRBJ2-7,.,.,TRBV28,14,TGTGCCAGCTTTGCGAGGGCTGGGGAATACGAGCAGTACTTC,CASFARAGEYEQYF
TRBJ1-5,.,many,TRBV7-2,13,TGTGCCAGCAGCTGGAGGGTGGATCAGCCCCAGCATTTT,CASSWRVDQPQHF
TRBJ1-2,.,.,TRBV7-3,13,TGTGCCAGCAGCAAAAGTCCGGGGGATGGCTACACCTTC,CASSKSPGDGYTF
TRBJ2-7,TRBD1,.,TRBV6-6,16,TGTGCCAGCAGTATTACAGGGGCAGCGGTCTCCTACGAGCAGTACTTC,CASSITGAAVSYEQYF
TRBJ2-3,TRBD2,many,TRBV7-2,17,TGTGCCAGCAGCCCCTCTCCTAGCGGGACCCTCACAGATACGCAGTATTTT,CASSPSPSGTLTDTQYF
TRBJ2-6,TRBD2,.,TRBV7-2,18,TGTGCCAGCAGCGTGGGACTAGCGGGCTGGTCTGGGGCCAACGTCCTGACTTTC,CASSVGLAGWSGANVLTF
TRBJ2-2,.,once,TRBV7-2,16,TGTGCCAGCAGCCTCGTTGAACCGAGTAACACCGGGGAGCTGTTTTTT,CASSLVEPSNTGELFF
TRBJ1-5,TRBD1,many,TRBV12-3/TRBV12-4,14,TGTGCCAGCCGGGACAGAATGGGCAATCAGCCCCAGCATTTT,CASRDRMGNQPQHF
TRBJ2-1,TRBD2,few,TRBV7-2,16,TGTGCCAGCAGCCCGTGGACTAGCGGGAAGTATGATGAGCAGTTCTTC,CASSPWTSGKYDEQFF
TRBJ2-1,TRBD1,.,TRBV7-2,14,TGTGCCAGCAGCCAGAGGACAGGGTGGGCTGAGCAGTTCTTC,CASSQRTGWAEQFF
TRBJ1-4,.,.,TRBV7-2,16,TGTGCCAGCAGTCCACAACGAGGCGGGTTGGGTGAAAAACTGTTTTTT,CASSPQRGGLGEKLFF
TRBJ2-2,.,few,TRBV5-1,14,TGCGCCAGCAGCGGAGGGGTTGACACCGGGGAGCTGTTTTTT,CASSGGVDTGELFF
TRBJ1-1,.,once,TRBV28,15,TGTGCCAGCAGTTTTATGCAGGGAGTTAGCACTGAAGCTCTCTTT,CASSFMQGVSTEALF
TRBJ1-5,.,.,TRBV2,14,TGTGCCAGCGGAATGGGAATTAGCAATCAGCCCCAGCATTTT,CASGMGISNQPQHF
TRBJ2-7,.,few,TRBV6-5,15,TGTGCCAGCAGTTACTCGTACGGAAGCTCCTACGAGCAGTACTTC,CASSYSYGSSYEQYF
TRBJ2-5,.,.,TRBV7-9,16,TGTGCCAGCAGCTTCAAACACCCCAGGGGAGGGGAGACCCAGTACTTC,CASSFKHPRGGETQYF
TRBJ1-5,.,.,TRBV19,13,TGTGCCAGTAGTGGGCCCTACAATCAGCCCCAGCATTTT,CASSGPYNQPQHF
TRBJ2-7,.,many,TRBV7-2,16,TGTGCCAGCAGCCTACATCGAGGCACACTATCAGAGGAGCAGTACTTC,CASSLHRGTLSEEQYF
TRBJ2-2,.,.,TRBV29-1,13,TGCGGTGCGGGGGCCAGTTACACCGGGGAGCTGTTTTTT,CGAGASYTGELFF
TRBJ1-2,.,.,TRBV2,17,TGTGCCAGCAGAGCAGTTCCCCGGGGGGACGAGGACTATGGCTACACCTTC,CASRAVPRGDEDYGYTF
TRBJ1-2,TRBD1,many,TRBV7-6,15,TGTGCCAGCAGCCCGCGGGACAGGGTTAACTATGGCTACACCTTC,CASSPRDRVNYGYTF
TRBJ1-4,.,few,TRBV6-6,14,TGTGCCAGCAGTTACGGGGGTCGGAATGAAAAACTGTTTTTT,CASSYGGRNEKLFF
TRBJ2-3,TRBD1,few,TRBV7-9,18,TGTGCCACCCGACGTAGTCCATCCGGGACAGGGTTCACAGATACGCAGTATTTT,CATRRSPSGTGFTDTQYF
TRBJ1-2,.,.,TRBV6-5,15,TGTGCCAGCAGTTACGAGATCCGGGACAACTCTGTCTACACCTTC,CASSYEIRDNSVYTF
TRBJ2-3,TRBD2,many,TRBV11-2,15,TGTGCCAGCAGCTTAGTCGCGGGAGTCACAGATACGCAGTATTTT,CASSLVAGVTDTQYF
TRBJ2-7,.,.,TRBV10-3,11,TGTGCCGCCTCAGGGGGGTACGAGCAGTACTTC,CAASGGYEQYF
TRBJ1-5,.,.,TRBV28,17,TGTGCCAGCCCTCCCCATGGACAGTCCTATAGCAATCAGCCCCAGCATTTT,CASPPHGQSYSNQPQHF
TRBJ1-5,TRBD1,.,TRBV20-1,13,TGCAGTGCTCTACAGGGGCCAGGTCAGCCCCAGCATTTT,CSALQGPGQPQHF
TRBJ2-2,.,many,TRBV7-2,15,TGTGCCAGCAGCTTAGCGGATCGTTTCACCGGGGAGCTGTTTTTT,CASSLADRFTGELFF
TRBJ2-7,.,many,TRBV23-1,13,TGCGCCAGCAGTCCGAAGGGGAGCAACGAGCAGTACTTC,CASSPKGSNEQYF
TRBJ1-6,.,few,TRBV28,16,TGTGCCAGCAGTTCCGCGTTAGAGGGCAGGTCTGAGCCCCTCCACTTT,CASSSALEGRSEPLHF
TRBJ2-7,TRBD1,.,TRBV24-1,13,TGTGCCACCTCCGGGACAGAATCCTACGAGCAGTACTTC,CATSGTESYEQYF
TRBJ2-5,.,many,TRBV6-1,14,TGTGCCAGCAGAAGGGACGTACTGACAGAGACCCAGTACTTC,CASRRDVLTETQYF
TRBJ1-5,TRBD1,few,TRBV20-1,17,TGCAGTGCCTACCGGGACAGGGGGGCCTATAGCAATCAGCCCCAGCATTTT,CSAYRDRGAYSNQPQHF
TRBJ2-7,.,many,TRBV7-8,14,TGTGCCAGCAGCTTCCAGGAAAGCTCCTACGAGCAGTACTTC,CASSFQESSYEQYF
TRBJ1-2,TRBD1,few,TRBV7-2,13,TGTGCCAGCGGGGACAGGGGGCATGGAGGCTACACCTTC,CASGDRGHGGYTF
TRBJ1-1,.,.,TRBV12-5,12,TGTGCTAGTGGTATCGACGACACTGAAGCTTTCTTT,CASGIDDTEAFF
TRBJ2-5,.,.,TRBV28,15,TGTGCCAGCAGTTTGAGGGGTCGATACCAAGAGACCCAGTACTTC,CASSLRGRYQETQYF